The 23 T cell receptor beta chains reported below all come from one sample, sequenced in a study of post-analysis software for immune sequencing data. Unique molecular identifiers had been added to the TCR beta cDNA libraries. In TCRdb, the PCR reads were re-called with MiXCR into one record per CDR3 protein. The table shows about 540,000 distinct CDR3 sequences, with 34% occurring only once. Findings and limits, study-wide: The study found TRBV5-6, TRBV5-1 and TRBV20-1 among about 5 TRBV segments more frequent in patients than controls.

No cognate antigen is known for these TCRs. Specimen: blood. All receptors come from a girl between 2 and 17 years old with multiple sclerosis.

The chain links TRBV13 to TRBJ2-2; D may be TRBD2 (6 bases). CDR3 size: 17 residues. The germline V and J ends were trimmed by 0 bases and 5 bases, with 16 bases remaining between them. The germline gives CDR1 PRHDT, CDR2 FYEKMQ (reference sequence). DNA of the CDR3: TGTGCCAGCAGCTTAGGGGAGGGGACTCCTACAACCGGGGAGCTGTTTTTT. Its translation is CASSLGEGTPTTGELFF.

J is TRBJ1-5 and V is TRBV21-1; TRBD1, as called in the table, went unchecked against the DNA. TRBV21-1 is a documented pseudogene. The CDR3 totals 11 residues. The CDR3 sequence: CASSKNWDEHF. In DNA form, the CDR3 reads TGTGCCAGCAGCAAAAATTGGGACGAGCATTTT.

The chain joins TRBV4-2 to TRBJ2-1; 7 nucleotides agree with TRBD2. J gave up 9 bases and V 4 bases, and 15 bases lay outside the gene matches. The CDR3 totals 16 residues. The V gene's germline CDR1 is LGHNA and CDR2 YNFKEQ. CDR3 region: CASSLNTGGLGAEQFF. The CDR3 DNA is TGTGCCAGCAGCCTTAATACGGGGGGTCTCGGGGCTGAGCAGTTCTTC.

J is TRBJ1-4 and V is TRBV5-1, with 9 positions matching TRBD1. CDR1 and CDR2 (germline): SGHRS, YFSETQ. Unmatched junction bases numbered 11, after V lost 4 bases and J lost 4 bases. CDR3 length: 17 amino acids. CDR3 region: CASSAGTGMKINEKLFF. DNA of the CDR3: TGCGCCAGCAGCGCCGGGACAGGGATGAAGATTAATGAAAAACTGTTTTTT.

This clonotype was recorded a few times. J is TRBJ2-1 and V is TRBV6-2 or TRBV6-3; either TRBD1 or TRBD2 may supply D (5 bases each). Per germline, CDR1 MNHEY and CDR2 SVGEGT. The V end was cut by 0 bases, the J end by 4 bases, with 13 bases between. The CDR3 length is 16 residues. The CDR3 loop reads CASSYSMGVAYNEQFF. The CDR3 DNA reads TGTGCCAGCAGTTACTCGATGGGGGTAGCGTACAATGAGCAGTTCTTC.

The CDR3 spells CASSLAKQGFQPQHF. The CDR3, as DNA: TGTGCCAGCAGCTTAGCCAAACAGGGATTTCAGCCCCAGCATTTT. V is TRBV7-2 and J is TRBJ1-5; D possibly corresponds to TRBD1 (6 bases). Per germline, CDR1 SGHTA and CDR2 FQGNSA. CDR3 length: 15 residues. V was trimmed by 0 bases and J by 6 bases, leaving 12 bases between them.

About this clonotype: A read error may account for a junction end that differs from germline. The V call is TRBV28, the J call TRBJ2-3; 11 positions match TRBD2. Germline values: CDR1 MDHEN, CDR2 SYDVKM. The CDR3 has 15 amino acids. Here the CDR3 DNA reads TGTGCCAGCAGTTCCGGGACTAGCGGAGCAGATATGCAGTATTTT. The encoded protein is CASSSGTSGADMQYF.

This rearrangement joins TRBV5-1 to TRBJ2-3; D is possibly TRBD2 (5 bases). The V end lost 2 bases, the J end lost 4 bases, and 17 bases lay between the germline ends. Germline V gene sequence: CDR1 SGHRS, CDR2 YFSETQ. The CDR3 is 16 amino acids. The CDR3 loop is CASSLLGSSDADTQYF. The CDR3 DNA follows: TGCGCCAGCAGCTTACTAGGCTCCTCAGATGCAGATACGCAGTATTTT. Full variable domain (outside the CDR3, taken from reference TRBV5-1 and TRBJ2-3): KAGVTQTPRYLIKTRGQQVTLSCSPISGHRSVSWYQQTPGQGLQFLFEYFSETQRNKGNFPGRFSGRQFSNSRSEMNVSTLELGDSALYLCASSLLGSSDADTQYFGPGTRLTVL.

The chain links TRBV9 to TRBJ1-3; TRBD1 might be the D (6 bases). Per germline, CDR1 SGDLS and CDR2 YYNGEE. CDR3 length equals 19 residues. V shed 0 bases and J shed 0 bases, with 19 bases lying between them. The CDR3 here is CASSVDEGTMLFSGNTIYF. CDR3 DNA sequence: TGTGCCAGCAGCGTAGATGAAGGGACAATGTTGTTCTCTGGAAACACCATATATTTT.

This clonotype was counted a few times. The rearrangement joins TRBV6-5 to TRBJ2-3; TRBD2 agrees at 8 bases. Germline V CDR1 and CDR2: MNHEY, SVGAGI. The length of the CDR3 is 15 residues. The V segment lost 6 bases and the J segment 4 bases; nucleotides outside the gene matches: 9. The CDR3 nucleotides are TGTGCCAGCAGCTCGCCGGGACTAGACCCAGATACGCAGTATTTT. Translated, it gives CASSSPGLDPDTQYF.

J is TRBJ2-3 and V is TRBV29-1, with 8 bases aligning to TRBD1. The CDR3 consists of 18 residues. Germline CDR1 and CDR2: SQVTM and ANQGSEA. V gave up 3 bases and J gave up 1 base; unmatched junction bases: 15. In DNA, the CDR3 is TGCAGCGTTGATGCAACGACCGGCCCGACAGGGGGCACAGATACGCAGTATTTT. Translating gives CSVDATTGPTGGTDTQYF.

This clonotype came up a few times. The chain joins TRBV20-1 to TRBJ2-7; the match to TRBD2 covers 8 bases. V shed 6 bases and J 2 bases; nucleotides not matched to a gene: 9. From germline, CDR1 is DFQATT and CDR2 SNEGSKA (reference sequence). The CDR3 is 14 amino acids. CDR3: CSAPWGLGPYEQYF. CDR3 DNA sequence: TGCAGTGCCCCCTGGGGACTAGGCCCCTACGAGCAGTACTTC.

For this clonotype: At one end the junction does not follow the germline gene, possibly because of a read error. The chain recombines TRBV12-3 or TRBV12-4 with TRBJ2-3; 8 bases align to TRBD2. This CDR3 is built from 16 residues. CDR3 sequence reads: CASSLYSGELTDAQYF. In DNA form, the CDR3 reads TGTGCCAGCAGTCTGTATAGCGGGGAGCTCACAGATGCGCAGTATTTT.

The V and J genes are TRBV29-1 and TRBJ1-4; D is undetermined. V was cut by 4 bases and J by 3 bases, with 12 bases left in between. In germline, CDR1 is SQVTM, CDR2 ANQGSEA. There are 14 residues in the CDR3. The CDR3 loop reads CSVAGLGANEKLFF. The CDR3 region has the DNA TGCAGCGTTGCCGGGCTTGGGGCTAATGAAAAACTGTTTTTT. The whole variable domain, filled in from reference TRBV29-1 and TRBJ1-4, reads SAVISQKPSRDICQRGTSLTIQCQVDSQVTMMFWYRQQPGQSLTLIATANQGSEATYESGFVIDKFPISRPNLTFSTLTVSNMSPEDSSIYLCSVAGLGANEKLFFGSGTQLSVL.

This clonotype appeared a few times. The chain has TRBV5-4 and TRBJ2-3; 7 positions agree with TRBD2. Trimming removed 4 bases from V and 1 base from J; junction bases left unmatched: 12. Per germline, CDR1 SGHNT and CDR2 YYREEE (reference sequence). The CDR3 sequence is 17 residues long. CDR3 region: CASSAGLGASGTDTQYF. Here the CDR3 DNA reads TGTGCCAGCAGCGCCGGACTAGGGGCTTCTGGCACAGATACGCAGTATTTT.

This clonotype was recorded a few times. CDR3: CSARGTGGEETQYF. The CDR3 DNA reads TGCAGTGCTAGAGGGACAGGGGGCGAAGAGACCCAGTACTTC. The V call is TRBV20-1, the J call TRBJ2-5, with 11 bases that match TRBD1. After removal of 1 base from V and 3 bases from J, the junction contained 1 base not matched to a gene. The CDR3 spans 14 residues. Germline CDR1 DFQATT, CDR2 SNEGSKA (reference sequence).

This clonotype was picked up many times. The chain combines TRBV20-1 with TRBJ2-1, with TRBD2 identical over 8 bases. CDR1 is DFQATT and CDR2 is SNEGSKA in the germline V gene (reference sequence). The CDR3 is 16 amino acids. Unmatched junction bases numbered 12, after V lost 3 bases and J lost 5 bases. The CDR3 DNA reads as TGCAGTGCTAGGAGGTTGGGGACTAGTGGCGACAATGAGCAGTTCTTC. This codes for CSARRLGTSGDNEQFF.

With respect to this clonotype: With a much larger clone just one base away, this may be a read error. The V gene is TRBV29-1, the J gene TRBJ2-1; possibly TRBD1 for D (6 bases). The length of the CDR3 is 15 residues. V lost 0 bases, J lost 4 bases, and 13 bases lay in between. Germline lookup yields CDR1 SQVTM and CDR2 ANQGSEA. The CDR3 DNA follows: TGCAGCGTTGAAGAGGGGGCTAGCAGATACAATGAGCAGTTCTTC. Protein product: CSVEEGASRYNEQFF.

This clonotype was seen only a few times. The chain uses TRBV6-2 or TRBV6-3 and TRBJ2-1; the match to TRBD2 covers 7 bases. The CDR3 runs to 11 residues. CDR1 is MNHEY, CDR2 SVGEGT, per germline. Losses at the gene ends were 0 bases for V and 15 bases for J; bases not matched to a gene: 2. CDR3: CASSYSGGGFF. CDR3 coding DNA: TGTGCCAGCAGTTACTCTGGCGGGGGGTTCTTC.

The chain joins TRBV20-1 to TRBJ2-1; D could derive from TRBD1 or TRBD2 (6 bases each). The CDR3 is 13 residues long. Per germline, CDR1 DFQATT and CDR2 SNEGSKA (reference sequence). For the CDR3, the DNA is TGCAGAGAGGCGGGACAAACCATCAATGAGCAGTTCTTC. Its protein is CREAGQTINEQFF.

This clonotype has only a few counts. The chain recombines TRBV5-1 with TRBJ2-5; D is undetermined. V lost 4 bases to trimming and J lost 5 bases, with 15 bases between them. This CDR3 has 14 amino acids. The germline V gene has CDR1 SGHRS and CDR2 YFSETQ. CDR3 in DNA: TGCGCCAGCAGCCGACTCGCAAACTGGGAGACCCAGTACTTC. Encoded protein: CASSRLANWETQYF.

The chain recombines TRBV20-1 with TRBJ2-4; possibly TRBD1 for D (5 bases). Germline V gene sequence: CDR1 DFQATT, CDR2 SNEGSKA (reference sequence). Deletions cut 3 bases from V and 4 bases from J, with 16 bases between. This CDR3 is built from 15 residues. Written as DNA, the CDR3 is TGCAGTGCTAGTAAGGGGTCAGGGCTGAAAAACATTCAGTACTTC. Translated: CSASKGSGLKNIQYF.

The CDR3 DNA reads TGCAGTGCTAGGGTCGCGGTTTTGGGGACTGAAGCTTTCTTT. Encoded protein: CSARVAVLGTEAFF. The gene calls are TRBV20-1 and TRBJ1-1; D gene uncertain. Germline CDR1 and CDR2: DFQATT and SNEGSKA (reference sequence). The CDR3 is 14 amino acids. Deletions cut 3 bases from V and 5 bases from J, with 16 bases between.